This entry is about one T cell receptor beta chain. Its antigen remains unidentified. Trimming removed 5 bases at V and 0 bases at J, with 22 bases between. The germline gives CDR1 SGHVS, CDR2 FQNEAQ. The CDR3 consists of 18 residues. These data come from a study of OX40 agonist ivuxolimab in advanced cancers. Study context: The study enrolled dose-escalation patients with hepatocellular carcinoma, melanoma, renal cell or head and neck cancer.

Generated by immunoSEQ multiplex PCR, the TCRdb table keeps only in-frame clones and is missing some. Altogether 65,000 to 95,000 clones are present, around 87% being singletons, with the ten largest covering less than 8%. Broader study findings: Clonal expansion by week 6 occurred in CD4+ and CD8+ blood T cells (at 0.1 to 3.0 mg/kg). Researchers report that CD8+ T cells had, on average, more expanded clones than CD4+.

This chain links TRBV7-8 with TRBJ2-5; possibly TRBD2 for D (5 bases). The receptor was isolated from an adult with an advanced solid tumor such as melanoma, head and neck, liver or kidney cancer. The specimen was CD4+ or CD8+ T cells sorted from blood, collected in a trial of the OX40 agonist ivuxolimab. The CDR3, as DNA: TGTGCCAGCAGCCTAAGACCAAACCGAGGGAGTTACCAAGAGACCCAGTACTTC. Translated: CASSLRPNRGSYQETQYF.